The source of this TCR beta chain is a study of cytomegalovirus exposure and HLA in healthy donors. Background on the study: Drawn from HLA-typed donors, 65 million to 100 million unique TCRs were held in an early data release.

V was trimmed by 0 bases and J by 4 bases, leaving 5 bases between them. This CDR3 spans 13 amino acids. The germline CDR1 and CDR2 sequences are KGHSH and LQKENI. Both 60 Vbeta primers and 13 Jbeta primers went into the PCR. As processed by the authors: An analysis that came later counted roughly 87 million unique TCR beta chains, about 10 million shared. Profiling relied on immunoSEQ multiplex PCR, and the TCRdb table lists in-frame clones only, not all of them. V and J calls and clone size are given by that table; D and trimming were obtained from the DNA. The profile shows about 59,000 clones, roughly 80% of them singletons.

The receptor's source is a woman between 40 and 50 years old in good health and CMV-seronegative. The V and J genes are TRBV18 and TRBJ2-3; D remains unclear. The material sequenced was PBMCs. The CDR3 here is CASSPPAADTQYF. The DNA of the CDR3 is TGTGCCAGCTCACCACCGGCCGCAGATACGCAGTATTTT. The full variable domain, its missing parts supplied by reference TRBV18 and TRBJ2-3, is NAGVMQNPRHLVRRRGQEARLRCSPMKGHSHVYWYRQLPEEGLKFMVYLQKENIIDESGMPKERFSAEFPKEGPSILRIQQVVRGDSAAYFCASSPPAADTQYFGPGTRLTVL.